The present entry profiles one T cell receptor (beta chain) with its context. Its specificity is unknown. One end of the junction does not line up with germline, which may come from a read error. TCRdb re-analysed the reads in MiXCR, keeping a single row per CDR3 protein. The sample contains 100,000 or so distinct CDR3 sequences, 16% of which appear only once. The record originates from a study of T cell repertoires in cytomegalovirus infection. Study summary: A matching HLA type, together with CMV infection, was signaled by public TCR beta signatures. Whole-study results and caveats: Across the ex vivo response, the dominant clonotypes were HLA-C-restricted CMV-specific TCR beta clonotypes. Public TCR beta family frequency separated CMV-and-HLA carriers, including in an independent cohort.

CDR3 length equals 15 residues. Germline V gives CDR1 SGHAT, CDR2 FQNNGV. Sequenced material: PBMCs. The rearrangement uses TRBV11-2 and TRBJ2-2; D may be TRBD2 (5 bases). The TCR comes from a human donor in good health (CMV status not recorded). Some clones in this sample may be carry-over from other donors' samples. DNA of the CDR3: TGTGCCAGCAGCTTCCGCCCCGCGAACACCGGGGAGCTGGTTTTT. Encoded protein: CASSFRPANTGELVF.